This passage covers 29 T cell receptor beta chains from one sample sequenced in a study of Ad26.COV2.S vaccination and SARS-CoV-2 variants. Assay used: immunoSEQ multiplex PCR; TCRdb lists only in-frame clones, some missing. Of about 350,000 clones in the sample, 75% to 90% are singletons; the top ten hold about 11%. Treatment defined: around 19 received Ad26.COV2.S at low or high dose, single or two shots; a few received placebo; per-sample allocation not given. Collection of the samples took place on day 63 after the first injection of vaccine or placebo. The material sequenced was peripheral blood, taken in a trial of Ad26.COV2.S vaccine versus placebo. These TCRs come from a person aged 18-60 years who received the Ad26.COV2.S COVID-19 vaccine or a placebo.

This chain joins TRBV29-1 and TRBJ2-7, with D possibly matching TRBD2 (6 bases). The germline CDR1 and CDR2 sequences are SQVTM and ANQGSEA. The V end was cut by 2 bases, the J end by 3 bases, with 8 bases between. The CDR3 is 12 residues long. The CDR3 sequence is CSVEYGSYEQYF. In DNA, the CDR3 is TGCAGCGTTGAATACGGGAGCTACGAGCAGTACTTC.

CDR3 protein: CASRPTGIQQFF. The CDR3 bases are TGTGCCAGCAGGCCAACCGGGATACAGCAGTTCTTC. The chain couples TRBV28 to TRBJ2-1, with TRBD2 as a possible D gene (5 bases). V shed 6 bases and J shed 11 bases, with 14 bases lying between them. Germline V gene lookup returns CDR1 MDHEN and CDR2 SYDVKM. CDR3 size: 12 residues.

This clone showed up just once. V and J are TRBV12-3 or TRBV12-4 and TRBJ2-1; no clear D. The CDR3 is made up of 11 amino acids. V was shortened by 6 bases and J by 12 bases, with 12 bases between the two germline ends. CDR3: CASSPDQGQFF. The CDR3 DNA sequence: TGTGCCAGCAGCCCCGATCAAGGGCAGTTCTTC.

The rearrangement links TRBV6-2 or TRBV6-3 to TRBJ2-5; possible D gene TRBD2, 5 bases. The CDR3 is made up of 15 amino acids. V shed 6 bases and J shed 5 bases, with 19 bases lying between them. Germline V gene sequence: CDR1 MNHEY, CDR2 SVGEGT. The CDR3 reads CASSPQIGGRETQYF. The DNA of the CDR3 is TGTGCCAGCAGCCCCCAAATAGGAGGTCGGGAGACCCAGTACTTC.

Note on this clone: Other nucleotide sequences from this sample produce the same CDR3. The chain carries TRBV4-3 and TRBJ1-2; 10 bases match TRBD1. Germline CDR1 reads LGHNA; CDR2 reads YSLEER. The CDR3 has 16 residues. The J segment lost 5 bases and the V segment lost 0 bases, leaving 6 bases of the junction unmatched. CDR3 sequence reads: CASSQDSMGQGYGYTF. The CDR3 bases are TGCGCCAGCAGCCAAGATTCTATGGGACAGGGGTATGGCTACACCTTC.

The chain has TRBV29-1 and TRBJ2-1; no clear D. Deletions cut 3 bases from V and 9 bases from J, with 6 bases between. There are 10 residues in the CDR3. Germline lookup yields CDR1 SQVTM and CDR2 ANQGSEA. This CDR3 reads CSVDGSEQFF. CDR3 coding DNA: TGCAGCGTTGACGGTAGTGAGCAGTTCTTC.

The chain uses TRBV7-9 and TRBJ1-5; TRBD1 is a possible D gene (5 bases). The CDR3 contains 15 residues. Trimming pared 3 bases from V and 3 bases from J, leaving 12 bases between. Germline assignment: CDR1 SEHNR and CDR2 FQNEAQ (reference sequence). The CDR3 protein is CASSFSRGNNQPQHF. CDR3 sequence (DNA): TGTGCCAGCAGCTTCTCGAGGGGTAACAATCAGCCCCAGCATTTT.

The genes are TRBV29-1 and TRBJ1-1; tentative D call: TRBD1 (5 bases). V lost 7 bases to trimming and J lost 0 bases, with 9 bases between them. The CDR3 is 12 residues long. CDR1 is SQVTM, CDR2 ANQGSEA, per germline. The chain's CDR3 is CSGWGMNTEAFF. The CDR3 DNA follows: TGCAGCGGGTGGGGGATGAACACTGAAGCTTTCTTT. Using reference TRBV29-1 and TRBJ1-1 for the parts outside the CDR3, the full variable domain is SAVISQKPSRDICQRGTSLTIQCQVDSQVTMMFWYRQQPGQSLTLIATANQGSEATYESGFVIDKFPISRPNLTFSTLTVSNMSPEDSSIYLCSGWGMNTEAFFGQGTRLTVV.

To note about this clone: This sample includes further DNA sequences coding for the same CDR3. The rearrangement links TRBV11-2 to TRBJ2-6; D not certain. Germline CDR1 is SGHAT and CDR2 is FQNNGV. The CDR3 spans 13 residues. V lost 3 bases to trimming and J lost 3 bases, with 3 bases between them. The CDR3 DNA sequence: TGTGCCAGCAGCTTTAGTGGGGCCAACGTCCTGACTTTC. The encoded protein is CASSFSGANVLTF.

This chain links TRBV18 with TRBJ2-7; maybe TRBD1 (6 bases). This CDR3 comprises 14 residues. Trimming cost V 2 bases and J 3 bases, with 11 bases left between them. Germline V CDR1 and CDR2: KGHSH, LQKENI. The CDR3 protein is CASSPAGDNYEQYF. The CDR3 DNA reads TGTGCCAGCTCACCAGCAGGGGATAACTACGAGCAGTACTTC.

This chain joins TRBV6-6 and TRBJ1-2; D not resolved. The CDR3 loop spans 14 amino acids. The ends were cut back, 4 bases at V and 1 base at J, with 10 bases in the middle. Germline CDR1 and CDR2: MNHNY and SVGAGI (reference sequence). CDR3 loop: CASSSILFNYGYTF. DNA of the CDR3: TGTGCCAGCAGTTCGATACTTTTTAACTATGGCTACACCTTC.

The chain has TRBV19 and TRBJ2-6; TRBD1 matches 8 bases. Germline V gene data show CDR1 as LNHDA and CDR2 as SQIVND (reference sequence). With 6 bases clipped from V and 2 bases from J, the junction kept 9 bases outside the gene matches. The CDR3 is made up of 17 amino acids. The CDR3 DNA reads TGTGCCAGTAGCCGGACAGGGACCGTCGCTGGGGCCAACGTCCTGACTTTC. This sequence encodes CASSRTGTVAGANVLTF. Based on the CDR3 plus reference TRBV19 and TRBJ2-6, the full variable domain is DGGITQSPKYLFRKEGQNVTLSCEQNLNHDAMYWYRQDPGQGLRLIYYSQIVNDFQKGDIAEGYSVSREKKESFPLTVTSAQKNPTAFYLCASSRTGTVAGANVLTFGAGSRLTVL.

CDR3 in DNA: TGTGCCACCGGCGGGCAGGGGGGAAACACCATATATTTT. Translated, it gives CATGGQGGNTIYF. The chain is built from TRBV10-3 and TRBJ1-3; a weak D match, TRBD1 (6 bases). CDR1 is ENHRY, CDR2 SYGVKD, per germline. This CDR3 has 13 amino acids. V lost 10 bases and J lost 4, with 14 bases in between.

Here the CDR3 reads CASSLFQGSNYGYTF. The CDR3 DNA sequence: TGTGCCAGCAGTCTATTCCAGGGGTCTAACTATGGCTACACCTTC. This chain uses TRBV27 with TRBJ1-2; a weak D match, TRBD1 (6 bases). Germline-derived CDR1 and CDR2 are MNHEY and SMNVEV (reference sequence). Trimming removed 5 bases from V and 0 bases from J, with 13 bases in between. The CDR3 has 15 amino acids.

V is TRBV4-3 and J is TRBJ1-2; tentatively, D is TRBD1 (5 bases). V dropped 0 bases and J dropped 8 bases, with 13 bases sitting between them. The CDR3 is 14 residues long. Germline CDR1 LGHNA, CDR2 YSLEER. The CDR3 loop reads CASSQDLGPEGYTF. The CDR3 bases are TGCGCCAGCAGCCAAGATCTGGGACCTGAGGGCTACACCTTC.

Concerning this clone: The junction departs from germline at one end; a sequencing error may be responsible. The chain's CDR3 is CASSLTSGAGDEQFF. CDR3 sequence (DNA): TGTGCTAGCAGCCTTACTAGCGGGGCGGGGGATGAGCAGTTCTTC. The chain joins TRBV7-7 to TRBJ2-1, with 10 bases matching TRBD2. The germline V gene has CDR1 SSHAT and CDR2 FNYEAQ (reference sequence). This CDR3 has 15 amino acids.

The chain joins TRBV4-2 to TRBJ2-5; D possibly corresponds to TRBD1 (5 bases). Germline loops: CDR1 LGHNA, CDR2 YNFKEQ. This CDR3 region has 14 residues. V lost 1 base and J 4 bases, leaving 10 bases between the germline ends. The CDR3 loop is CASSQAQAGETQYF. As DNA, the CDR3 is TGTGCCAGCAGCCAAGCACAGGCTGGAGAGACCCAGTACTTC.

In its sample, this clone was seen a few times. This sequence joins TRBV13 and TRBJ1-1; D gene unclear. The germline gives CDR1 PRHDT, CDR2 FYEKMQ (reference sequence). The CDR3 is 12 residues long. Trimming shortened V by 3 bases and J by 10 bases, and 12 bases separated the two germline ends. The CDR3 nucleotides read TGTGCCAGCAGCTTGGGGAAGTTGGCAGCTTTCTTT. Protein: CASSLGKLAAFF.

V usage is TRBV30 and J usage is TRBJ2-7; 7 bases are a match to TRBD1. Per germline, CDR1 GTSNPN and CDR2 SVGIG (reference sequence). The CDR3 spans 12 residues. The trim removed 4 bases at V and 4 bases at J, leaving 4 bases unmatched. CDR3 nucleotides: TGTGCCTGGATCCGGACAGGATACGAGCAGTACTTC. As protein: CAWIRTGYEQYF. Full variable domain (remainder filled in from reference TRBV30 and TRBJ2-7): SQTIHQWPATLVQPVGSPLSLECTVEGTSNPNLYWYRQAAGRGLQLLFYSVGIGQISSEVPQNLSASRPQDRQFILSSKKLLLSDSGFYLCAWIRTGYEQYFGPGTRLTVT.

This rearrangement joins TRBV7-3 to TRBJ2-4; TRBD2 agrees at 7 bases. V shed 5 bases and J 8 bases; nucleotides not matched to a gene: 6. In germline, CDR1 is SGHTA, CDR2 FQGTGA. The CDR3 has 13 amino acids. CDR3 nucleotide sequence: TGTGCCAGCAGCCCGACGGCGGGGGACATTCAGTACTTC. This gives the protein CASSPTAGDIQYF.

The J gene is TRBJ2-6, the V gene TRBV27, with D unresolved. In germline, CDR1 is MNHEY, CDR2 SMNVEV (reference sequence). This CDR3 region has 14 residues. Trimming pared 8 bases from V and 2 bases from J, leaving 10 bases between. The CDR3 here is CASSLGTGANVLTF. The CDR3 DNA reads TGTGCCAGCTCTTTGGGAACTGGGGCCAACGTCCTGACTTTC.

This clone was recorded a few times. The chain joins TRBV7-2 to TRBJ1-5; tentative D call: TRBD1 (5 bases). Germline CDR1 SGHTA, CDR2 FQGNSA. The CDR3 runs 14 residues. V lost 4 bases to trimming and J lost 2 bases, with 9 bases between them. As DNA, the CDR3 is TGTGCCAGCAGCTGGGGGGATGGCAATCAGCCCCAGCATTTT. Encoded protein: CASSWGDGNQPQHF. The full variable domain, its missing parts supplied by reference TRBV7-2 and TRBJ1-5, is GAGVSQSPSNKVTEKGKDVELRCDPISGHTALYWYRQSLGQGLEFLIYFQGNSAPDKSGLPSDRFSAERTGGSVSTLTIQRTQQEDSAVYLCASSWGDGNQPQHFGDGTRLSIL.

This chain uses TRBV7-2 with TRBJ1-2; TRBD1 aligns across 10 bases. Germline V gene data show CDR1 as SGHTA and CDR2 as FQGNSA. V dropped 5 bases and J dropped 8; count of bases not matched to a gene: 8. The CDR3 extends over 14 amino acids. The CDR3 sequence: CASSDRGQGGGYTF. CDR3 sequence (DNA): TGTGCCAGCAGCGACAGAGGACAGGGGGGAGGCTACACCTTC. The whole variable domain, remainder taken from reference TRBV7-2 and TRBJ1-2, is GAGVSQSPSNKVTEKGKDVELRCDPISGHTALYWYRQSLGQGLEFLIYFQGNSAPDKSGLPSDRFSAERTGGSVSTLTIQRTQQEDSAVYLCASSDRGQGGGYTFGSGTRLTVV.

The chain has TRBV5-1 and TRBJ2-7; TRBD1 matches at 9 bases. V gave up 0 bases and J gave up 2 bases; unmatched junction bases: 6. This CDR3 has 16 residues. Per germline, CDR1 SGHRS and CDR2 YFSETQ. The CDR3 here is CASSLEATGGAYEQYF. The CDR3, as DNA: TGCGCCAGCAGCTTGGAAGCAACAGGGGGCGCCTACGAGCAGTACTTC.

The chain uses TRBV3-1 (or the pseudogene TRBV3-2) and TRBJ2-4, with no clear D. CDR3 length: 14 amino acids. Between the trimmed V and J ends, which lost 3 bases and 5 bases, there was a span of 11 bases. CDR1 is LGHDT, CDR2 YNNKEL, per germline (reference sequence). The CDR3: CASSHWSRQNIQYF. The DNA for the CDR3 is TGTGCCAGCAGCCACTGGAGCAGACAAAACATTCAGTACTTC.

V usage is TRBV5-4 and J usage is TRBJ2-7; either TRBD1 or TRBD2 may fit D (5 bases each). The CDR3 contains 15 residues. The germline V gene encodes CDR1 SGHNT and CDR2 YYREEE (reference sequence). V was shortened by 1 base and J by 6 bases, with 17 bases between the two germline ends. The CDR3, as DNA: TGTGCCAGCAGCTTGAGCTCGGGGCCCCCTGGCGAGCAGTACTTC. The encoded protein is CASSLSSGPPGEQYF. Together with reference TRBV5-4 and TRBJ2-7, the CDR3 gives the full variable domain: ETGVTQSPTHLIKTRGQQVTLRCSSQSGHNTVSWYQQALGQGPQFIFQYYREEENGRGNFPPRFSGLQFPNYSSELNVNALELDDSALYLCASSLSSGPPGEQYFGPGTRLTVT.

The gene calls are TRBV10-3 and TRBJ2-3, with D tentatively TRBD1 (6 bases). Trimming removed 7 bases from V and 0 bases from J, with 11 bases in between. The CDR3 is 14 amino acids. Germline CDR1 reads ENHRY; CDR2 reads SYGVKD. CDR3 in DNA: TGTGCCATCAATTGGCAGGGGAGCACAGATACGCAGTATTTT. Residues: CAINWQGSTDTQYF.

The V call is TRBV6-5, the J call TRBJ1-3; D gene uncertain. The CDR3 is 15 amino acids. The V gene lost 2 bases and the J gene lost 2 bases, with 10 bases spanning the gap. Germline V gene data show CDR1 as MNHEY and CDR2 as SVGAGI. CDR3 sequence (DNA): TGTGCCAGCAGTTACGCCGGGGAAGCTGGAAACACCATATATTTT. Translating it yields CASSYAGEAGNTIYF.

The chain couples TRBV6-2 or TRBV6-3 to TRBJ1-5; perhaps TRBD1 as D (5 bases). V was cut by 6 bases and J by 4 bases, with 13 bases left in between. The CDR3 runs 14 residues. From germline, CDR1 is MNHEY and CDR2 SVGEGT. The CDR3 bases are TGTGCCAGCAGCCAGGGATTGGGAAATCAGCCCCAGCATTTT. Translated: CASSQGLGNQPQHF.